This T cell receptor beta chain is drawn from a study of blood T cell repertoires in COVID-19. Produced via immunoSEQ multiplex PCR; TCRdb's table is partial and in-frame only. The data contain 150,000 to 200,000 clones, 70% to 90% of them singletons. Enrolment of Seattle patients took place during active infection, and they were followed longitudinally. Germline values: CDR1 SQVTM, CDR2 ANQGSEA. The V gene lost 6 bases and the J gene lost 0 bases, with 8 bases spanning the gap. CDR3 length: 12 amino acids. This TCR came from a woman aged 55-69 years with COVID-19, enrolled during active disease. V is TRBV29-1 and J is TRBJ1-2, with D perhaps matching TRBD1 (6 bases). The sequenced sample consisted of peripheral blood. The CDR3 DNA follows: TGCAGCGTGGACAGAGCTAACTATGGCTACACCTTC. Amino acids: CSVDRANYGYTF.